Following are 6 T cell receptor beta chains from one sample sequenced in a study of siplizumab effects on memory and regulatory T cells. Sequenced by immunoSEQ multiplex PCR; TCRdb stores in-frame clones only, minus some. The table has 100,000 or so clones, about nine tenths seen once; the top ten hold around 2.7%. Sample: CD4+ T cells sorted from blood. These receptors were collected from a human donor in good health. Some clones in this sample may be carry-over from other donors' samples.

This clone was recorded only once. V and J are TRBV30 and TRBJ1-5, with D uncertain. Trimming cost V 4 bases and J 7 bases, with 14 bases left between them. The CDR3 runs 13 residues. Germline V lookup: CDR1 GTSNPN, CDR2 SVGIG (reference sequence). For the CDR3, the DNA is TGTGCCTGGACCCGTTCATTAGAACAGCCCCAGCATTTT. Its protein product is CAWTRSLEQPQHF.

V usage is TRBV6-5 and J usage is TRBJ1-6; D gene ambiguous. The CDR3 is 14 residues long. Germline CDR1 and CDR2: MNHEY and SVGAGI. Deletions cut 5 bases from V and 8 bases from J, with 13 bases between. CDR3 sequence: CASSTTGPYSPLHF. The CDR3 coding sequence is TGTGCCAGCAGTACGACCGGCCCTTATTCACCCCTCCACTTT.

A single count supports this clone. The V call is TRBV6-4, the J call TRBJ1-3; no clear D gene. V lost 6 bases and J lost 4, with 16 bases in between. The CDR3 is made up of 15 amino acids. The germline CDR1 and CDR2 sequences are MRHNA and SNTAGT. CDR3 protein: CASSLTPLDGNTIYF. In nucleotides, the CDR3 is TGTGCCAGCAGCCTGACCCCTCTTGACGGAAACACCATATATTTT.

The genes are TRBV23-1 and TRBJ2-2; tentative D call: TRBD2 (6 bases). TRBV23-1 is reported as an ORF; its role is uncertain. V gave up 0 bases and J gave up 8 bases, with 10 bases separating them. This CDR3 region has 14 residues. CDR3 nucleotides: TGCGCCAGCAGTCAATCGGAGGGTCCGGGGGAGCTGTTTTTT. Translation gives CASSQSEGPGELFF.

The chain has TRBV5-1 and TRBJ1-4; tentatively, D is TRBD1 (5 bases). Per the germline V gene, CDR1 is SGHRS and CDR2 is YFSETQ. Trimming took off 4 bases at V and 4 bases at J, with 11 bases between the two ends. The CDR3 contains 14 residues. The CDR3 protein is CASSPMGVNEKLFF. CDR3 nucleotides: TGCGCCAGCAGCCCTATGGGGGTTAATGAAAAACTGTTTTTT.

V and J are TRBV7-9 and TRBJ2-5; D gene unclear. Germline V gene data show CDR1 as SEHNR and CDR2 as FQNEAQ (reference sequence). V lost 3 bases, J lost 5 bases, and 13 bases lay in between. This CDR3 region has 14 residues. The CDR3 here is CASSLVNSAETQYF. CDR3 DNA sequence: TGTGCCAGCAGCTTGGTAAACAGTGCCGAGACCCAGTACTTC.